This T cell receptor beta chain is from a study of CD8 T cells in ankylosing spondylitis. Findings of the study overall: A motif of seven or eight highly homologous TCR beta variants was seen as apparently characteristic of ankylosing spondylitis blood.

MiXCR, applied by TCRdb to the 5' RACE reads, yields one record per CDR3 protein. The sample contains 330,000 or so distinct CDR3 sequences, 7.5% to 9% of which appear only once. Deletions cut 6 bases from V and 3 bases from J, with 9 bases between. This CDR3 has 13 residues. This clonotype was seen many times. Its target is not known. The specimen sequenced was blood, either unsorted or a sorted T cell fraction (not recorded which). The TCR sequence derives from a male donor with ankylosing spondylitis. The gene calls are TRBV12-3 or TRBV12-4 and TRBJ1-5; perhaps TRBD1 as D (6 bases). This CDR3 reads CASSWTDNQPQHF. The CDR3 DNA is TGTGCCAGCAGCTGGACAGACAATCAGCCCCAGCATTTT.